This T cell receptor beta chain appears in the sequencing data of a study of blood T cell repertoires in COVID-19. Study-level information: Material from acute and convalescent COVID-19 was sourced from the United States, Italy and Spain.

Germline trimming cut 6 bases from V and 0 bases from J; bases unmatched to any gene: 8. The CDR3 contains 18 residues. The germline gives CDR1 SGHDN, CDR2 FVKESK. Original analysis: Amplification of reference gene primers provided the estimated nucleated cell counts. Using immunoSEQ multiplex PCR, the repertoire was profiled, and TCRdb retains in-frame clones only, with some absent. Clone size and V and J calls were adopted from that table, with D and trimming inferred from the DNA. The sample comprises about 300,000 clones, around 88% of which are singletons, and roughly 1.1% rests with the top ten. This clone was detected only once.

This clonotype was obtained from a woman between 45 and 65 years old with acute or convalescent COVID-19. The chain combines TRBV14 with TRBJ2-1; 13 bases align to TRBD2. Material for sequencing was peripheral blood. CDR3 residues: CASRSGTSGVSSYNEQFF. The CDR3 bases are TGTGCCAGCAGGTCCGGGACTAGCGGGGTGAGCTCCTACAATGAGCAGTTCTTC. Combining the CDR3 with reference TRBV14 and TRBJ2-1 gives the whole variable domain EAGVTQFPSHSVIEKGQTVTLRCDPISGHDNLYWYRRVMGKEIKFLLHFVKESKQDESGMPNNRFLAERTGGTYSTLKVQPAELEDSGVYFCASRSGTSGVSSYNEQFFGPGTRLTVL.